These T cell receptor beta chains were read from a single sample in a study of T-cell memory formation after mild COVID-19. TCRdb reanalysed the 5' RACE reads using MiXCR and keeps one entry per CDR3 protein. The sample records about 16,000 distinct CDR3 sequences, 23% being singletons. The sequencing input was PBMCs or a T cell subset sorted from them (not recorded which). Receptors were obtained from a man aged 18-30 years who had mild COVID-19 (a few samples of this study predate the infection). Cell type and time point are not known. Both conserved end residues are part of each CDR3. The D gene is left open where the match is weak. Clone size, where shown, is once, few, many, or a class for clones that have expanded.

>.|TRBV7-9|TRBD1|TRBJ2-5
CASSYPTGGETQYF
TGTGCCAGCAGCTACCCGACAGGGGGAGAGACCCAGTACTTC
>medium-sized|TRBV27|TRBD2|TRBJ2-5
CASRTYSGGARETQYF
TGTGCCAGCAGGACCTATAGCGGGGGGGCCCGGGAGACCCAGTACTTC
>many|TRBV4-3|TRBD2|TRBJ2-2
CASSHPTVSGHGELFF
TGCGCCAGCAGCCATCCAACCGTTAGCGGGCACGGGGAGCTGTTTTTT
>many|TRBV7-9|.|TRBJ1-3
CASSLVYSGNTIYF
TGTGCCAGCAGCTTAGTCTACTCTGGAAACACCATATATTTT
>many|TRBV29-1|TRBD1|TRBJ2-7
CSVGDSLVYEQYF
TGCAGCGTTGGGGACAGCTTAGTATACGAGCAGTACTTC
>many|TRBV12-3/TRBV12-4|TRBD2|TRBJ2-7
CASSGLRDYPYEQYF
TGTGCCAGCAGTGGTCTCCGGGACTACCCCTACGAGCAGTACTTC
>many|TRBV5-4|.|TRBJ2-1
CASSLSGYNEQFF
TGTGCCAGCAGCTTATCCGGATACAATGAGCAGTTCTTC
>many|TRBV7-2|TRBD2|TRBJ2-5
CASSRTSGETQYF
TGTGCCAGCAGTCGGACTAGCGGAGAGACCCAGTACTTC
>many|TRBV2|.|TRBJ2-1
CASSAWRGLAYNEQFF
TGTGCCAGCAGTGCGTGGCGGGGATTGGCCTACAATGAGCAGTTCTTC
>few|TRBV20-1|.|TRBJ2-7
CSAPVWGEQYF
TGCAGTGCTCCAGTATGGGGCGAGCAGTACTTC
>many|TRBV4-1|.|TRBJ2-2
CASSQVVGTNTGELFF
TGCGCCAGCAGCCAAGTGGTGGGGACGAACACCGGGGAGCTGTTTTTT
>.|TRBV6-2/TRBV6-3|.|TRBJ1-5
CASSYRTAERYSNQPQHF
TGTGCCAGCAGTTACCGGACAGCCGAACGGTATAGCAATCAGCCCCAGCATTTT
>many|TRBV7-3|TRBD2|TRBJ2-6
CASSRGGGWYGANVLTF
TGTGCCAGCAGCCGCGGCGGGGGTTGGTATGGGGCCAACGTCCTGACTTTC
>many|TRBV7-9|.|TRBJ2-5
CASSLVLSYQETQYF
TGTGCCAGCAGCTTAGTTCTATCGTACCAAGAGACCCAGTACTTC
>.|TRBV5-1|TRBD2|TRBJ2-7
CASSLALAGYEQYF
TGCGCCAGCAGCTTGGCTCTAGCGGGCTACGAGCAGTACTTC
>many|TRBV9|TRBD1|TRBJ2-1
CASRKQGAPPGEQFF
TGTGCCAGCCGAAAACAGGGGGCGCCGCCCGGAGAGCAGTTCTTC
>few|TRBV18|TRBD1|TRBJ1-5
CASTGQGGNQPQHF
TGTGCCAGCACGGGACAGGGTGGCAATCAGCCCCAGCATTTT
>many|TRBV12-3/TRBV12-4|.|TRBJ2-1
CASSFWARYNEQFF
TGTGCCAGCAGTTTCTGGGCCCGCTACAATGAGCAGTTCTTC
>many|TRBV12-3/TRBV12-4|.|TRBJ2-2
CASINRVGNTGELFF
TGTGCCAGCATCAACAGGGTTGGGAACACCGGGGAGCTGTTTTTT
>many|TRBV12-3/TRBV12-4|.|TRBJ2-4
CASNWESSPTQNIQYF
TGTGCCAGCAACTGGGAGTCCTCTCCCACCCAAAACATTCAGTACTTC
>many|TRBV6-2/TRBV6-3|TRBD1|TRBJ2-3
CASSYHQDRWDTDTQYF
TGTGCCAGCAGTTACCATCAGGACAGGTGGGACACAGATACGCAGTATTTT
>many|TRBV7-9|.|TRBJ2-7
CASSLGGPLGMQYF
TGTGCCAGCAGCTTGGGCGGTCCGCTCGGCATGCAGTACTTC
>.|TRBV5-5|TRBD1|TRBJ2-5
CASSGGQAWGETQYF
TGTGCCAGCAGCGGGGGACAGGCCTGGGGAGAGACCCAGTACTTC
>many|TRBV6-5|.|TRBJ2-2
CASLGRGTGELFF
TGTGCCAGCCTCGGACGGGGCACCGGGGAGCTGTTTTTT
>.|TRBV18|TRBD1|TRBJ1-5
CASSQTGEDQPQHF
TGTGCCAGCTCACAGACAGGGGAGGATCAGCCCCAGCATTTT
>once|TRBV4-3|.|TRBJ2-7
CASSQAVGGTSYEQYF
TGCGCCAGCAGCCAAGCGGTAGGCGGGACCAGCTACGAGCAGTACTTC
>many|TRBV7-2|.|TRBJ1-1
CASGTRPTEAFF
TGTGCCAGCGGGACAAGGCCCACTGAAGCTTTCTTT
>many|TRBV7-2|TRBD2|TRBJ2-5
CASILLAGVGKTQYF
TGTGCCAGCATCTTACTAGCGGGGGTAGGAAAGACCCAGTACTTC
>.|TRBV5-6|.|TRBJ2-5
CASSLVASGETQYF
TGTGCCAGCAGCTTGGTGGCTAGTGGGGAGACCCAGTACTTC
>.|TRBV11-2|.|TRBJ2-3
CASMGGVGADTQYF
TGTGCCAGCATGGGGGGCGTTGGAGCAGATACGCAGTATTTT
>many|TRBV5-1|.|TRBJ1-6
CASSPRRGLGEAPLHF
TGCGCCAGCAGCCCCCGCAGGGGCCTAGGGGAGGCACCCCTCCACTTT